This passage covers 32 T cell receptor beta chains from one sample sequenced in a study of cytomegalovirus exposure and HLA in healthy donors. Libraries were prepared by immunoSEQ multiplex PCR; TCRdb keeps only in-frame clonotypes and omits some of them. Of about 150,000 clones detected, just over 90% appear once; the ten largest clones hold approximately 0.7%. Material: PBMCs. The origin of the receptors is a man younger than 35 in good health and CMV-seronegative.

This chain links TRBV7-9 with TRBJ2-7; D is possibly TRBD2 (6 bases). The CDR3 consists of 13 residues. Germline CDR1 reads SEHNR; CDR2 reads FQNEAQ (reference sequence). The V end lost 3 bases, the J end lost 3 bases, and 9 bases lay between the germline ends. The CDR3, as DNA: TGTGCCAGCAGCTTCACTAGCAGCTACGAGCAGTACGTC. Translated: CASSFTSSYEQYV.

V usage is TRBV6-6 and J usage is TRBJ1-3; no reliable D call. This CDR3 has 16 residues. Germline V CDR1 and CDR2: MNHNY, SVGAGI (reference sequence). The V end was cut by 4 bases, the J end by 4 bases, with 17 bases between. The CDR3 nucleotides read TGTGCCAGCAGTTTTGAGGGCATGCCGGCCGGAAACACCATATATTTT. It yields the protein CASSFEGMPAGNTIYF.

This clone was picked up one time. This rearrangement joins TRBV18 to TRBJ2-6; TRBD2 might be the D (5 bases). The CDR3 spans 15 residues. Trimming removed 2 bases at V and 4 bases at J, with 9 bases between. Per germline, CDR1 KGHSH and CDR2 LQKENI. The CDR3 bases are TGTGCCAGCTCACCAAATACGGGAGGGGCCAACGTCCTGACTTTC. Translation gives CASSPNTGGANVLTF.

The rearrangement joins TRBV9 to TRBJ1-3; D is undetermined. Germline loops: CDR1 SGDLS, CDR2 YYNGEE. The length of the CDR3 is 15 residues. V was clipped by 0 bases and J by 0 bases, with 7 bases between them. For the CDR3, the DNA is TGTGCCAGCAGCGTAGGCCCGAGCTCTGGAAACACCATATATTTT. Protein sequence: CASSVGPSSGNTIYF.

The chain is built from TRBV7-9 and TRBJ2-1; possibly TRBD1 for D (5 bases). With 4 bases removed from V and 7 bases from J, the gap between germline ends came to 23 bases. The CDR3 is 17 amino acids. CDR1 is SEHNR and CDR2 is FQNEAQ in the germline V gene (reference sequence). CDR3 nucleotides: TGTGCCAGCAGCTATGACAGAGTTGGACCGATAAAGAATGAGCAGTTCTTC. Encoded protein: CASSYDRVGPIKNEQFF. The entire variable domain, with the rest obtained from reference TRBV7-9 and TRBJ2-1, is as follows: DTGVSQNPRHKITKRGQNVTFRCDPISEHNRLYWYRQTLGQGPEFLTYFQNEAQLEKSRLLSDRFSAERPKGSFSTLEIQRTEQGDSAMYLCASSYDRVGPIKNEQFFGPGTRLTVL.

Of note for this clone: Its ends do not fully match the called genes, so a read error is possible. The J gene is TRBJ2-1, the V gene TRBV4-3; 7 bases agree with TRBD2. CDR3 length: 17 amino acids. Germline CDR1 LGHNA, CDR2 YSLEER. This CDR3 reads CASRQDYGGGPRHEQFF. DNA of the CDR3: TGCGCCAGCAGGCAAGACTATGGGGGAGGGCCCCGACATGAGCAGTTCTTC.

This clone has just one count. The chain combines TRBV9 with TRBJ2-3, with 14 bases fitting TRBD2. This CDR3 comprises 20 residues. With 4 bases clipped from V and 1 base from J, the junction kept 14 bases outside the gene matches. From germline, CDR1 is SGDLS and CDR2 YYNGEE. As DNA, the CDR3 is TGTGCCAGCAGCTCACGACTAGCGGGGGGGCCCGGGGTAGGCACAGATACGCAGTATTTT. Its translation is CASSSRLAGGPGVGTDTQYF.

The chain couples TRBV4-1 to TRBJ1-6; 7 positions match TRBD1. The CDR3 covers 15 residues. Germline values: CDR1 MGHRA, CDR2 YSYEKL. After removal of 0 bases from V and 7 bases from J, the junction contained 3 bases not matched to a gene. The CDR3 bases are TGCGCCAGCAGCCAAGATTCACAGGGGAATTCACCCCTCCACTTT. It codes for CASSQDSQGNSPLHF.

The chain couples TRBV7-3 to TRBJ1-4; 8 bases map to TRBD1. The CDR3 is 14 residues long. J lost 8 bases, V lost 2 bases, and 4 bases had no gene match. Germline V CDR1 and CDR2: SGHTA, FQGTGA. CDR3 in DNA: TGTGCCAGCAGCTTACGCAGGGGGCAGGAAAAACTGTTTTTT. It specifies CASSLRRGQEKLFF. The complete variable domain, with remaining parts taken from reference TRBV7-3 and TRBJ1-4, reads GAGVSQTPSNKVTEKGKYVELRCDPISGHTALYWYRQSLGQGPEFLIYFQGTGAADDSGLPNDRFFAVRPEGSVSTLKIQRTERGDSAVYLCASSLRRGQEKLFFGSGTQLSVL.

This sequence joins TRBV9 and TRBJ2-1, with D perhaps matching TRBD1 (6 bases). Germline values: CDR1 SGDLS, CDR2 YYNGEE. V was cut by 4 bases and J by 8 bases, with 19 bases left in between. The CDR3 spans 15 residues. The CDR3 coding sequence is TGTGCCAGCAGCTCGAGGACTCAGGGGCCAGATGAGCAGTTCTTC. Its protein product is CASSSRTQGPDEQFF.

The gene calls are TRBV5-1 and TRBJ2-7; 8 bases agree with TRBD1. After removal of 4 bases from V and 3 bases from J, the junction contained 18 bases not matched to a gene. Germline V CDR1 and CDR2: SGHRS, YFSETQ. The CDR3 is 18 residues long. The CDR3 DNA is TGCGCCAGCAGCCTGCGACAGGGGTCTGCCGTCGCGTTCTACGAGCAGTACTTC. Translating it yields CASSLRQGSAVAFYEQYF. Combining the CDR3 with reference TRBV5-1 and TRBJ2-7 gives the whole variable domain KAGVTQTPRYLIKTRGQQVTLSCSPISGHRSVSWYQQTPGQGLQFLFEYFSETQRNKGNFPGRFSGRQFSNSRSEMNVSTLELGDSALYLCASSLRQGSAVAFYEQYFGPGTRLTVT.

The chain employs TRBV7-6 and TRBJ2-7; the match to TRBD2 covers 9 bases. The CDR3 covers 18 residues. The V segment lost 1 base and the J segment 6 bases; nucleotides outside the gene matches: 16. Looked up from germline, CDR1 is SGHVS and CDR2 is FNYEAQ. CDR3: CASSLGSGSLAGEAEQYV. CDR3 nucleotide sequence: TGTGCCAGCAGCTTAGGCTCCGGCTCCTTAGCGGGAGAGGCCGAGCAGTACGTC.

V gene TRBV9 combines with J gene TRBJ1-3; D is perhaps TRBD1 (6 bases). Germline V gene data show CDR1 as SGDLS and CDR2 as YYNGEE. This CDR3 spans 14 amino acids. Trimming took off 4 bases at V and 8 bases at J, with 16 bases between the two ends. The CDR3, as DNA: TGTGCCAGCAGCCCATGGACAGAGGCGGACACCATATATTTT. This codes for CASSPWTEADTIYF.

V gene TRBV19 combines with J gene TRBJ2-1; 8 bases are shared with TRBD1. The CDR3 covers 15 residues. Germline trimming cut 6 bases from V and 3 bases from J; bases unmatched to any gene: 7. Looked up from germline, CDR1 is LNHDA and CDR2 is SQIVND (reference sequence). The CDR3 DNA reads TGTGCCAGTAGAACCGGGACAGGACTCTACAATGAGCAGTTCTTC. It yields the protein CASRTGTGLYNEQFF.

This rearrangement joins TRBV11-2 to TRBJ2-7; 7 positions match TRBD1. V lost 1 base and J lost 4; bases outside the gene matches: 4. CDR3 size: 14 residues. Germline V lookup: CDR1 SGHAT, CDR2 FQNNGV. DNA of the CDR3: TGTGCCAGCAGCTTAGCCGGGACAGATTACGAGCAGTACGTC. This translates into CASSLAGTDYEQYV.

The chain employs TRBV9 and TRBJ2-5, with TRBD1 matching 11 bases. There are 16 residues in the CDR3. Per germline, CDR1 SGDLS and CDR2 YYNGEE. The J segment lost 1 base and the V segment lost 2 bases, leaving 4 bases of the junction unmatched. The CDR3 nucleotides read TGTGCCAGCAGCGTTACGGGACAGGGGGGCCAAGAGACCCAGTACTTC. It is translated as CASSVTGQGGQETQYF.

V is TRBV25-1 and J is TRBJ2-1; D is perhaps TRBD2 (6 bases). Trimming removed 2 bases at V and 0 bases at J, with 14 bases between. The CDR3 covers 17 residues. Looked up from germline, CDR1 is MGHDK and CDR2 is SYGVNS. CDR3 in DNA: TGTGCCAGCAGTGAAGAGGTCGGCGGGGCCTCCTACAATGAGCAGTTCTTC. Translated: CASSEEVGGASYNEQFF.

The rearrangement uses TRBV6-5 and TRBJ2-3; D possibly corresponds to TRBD2 (6 bases). The CDR3 is made up of 14 amino acids. Per germline, CDR1 MNHEY and CDR2 SVGAGI. V lost 3 bases and J lost 2, with 9 bases in between. The CDR3 nucleotides read TGTGCCAGCAGTTATACGGGAGCCACAGATACGCAGTATTTT. Translated: CASSYTGATDTQYF.

The chain links TRBV6-1 to TRBJ2-5; perhaps TRBD2 as D (5 bases). V lost 6 bases and J 3 bases, leaving 11 bases between the germline ends. Per germline, CDR1 MNHNS and CDR2 SASEGT. The CDR3 is 13 amino acids. The CDR3 coding sequence is TGTGCCAGCAGGAGGGCTAGGGAAGAGACCCAGTACTTC. This translates into CASRRAREETQYF.

The V and J genes are TRBV6-6 and TRBJ1-4, with D tentatively TRBD1 (6 bases). Trimming left V 6 bases short and J 6 bases short, with 14 bases between. Germline-derived CDR1 and CDR2 are MNHNY and SVGAGI (reference sequence). This CDR3 is built from 14 residues. The CDR3 region is CASSTQGSHEKLFF. Here the CDR3 DNA reads TGTGCCAGCAGCACGCAGGGGAGTCATGAAAAACTGTTTTTT.

J is TRBJ1-6 and V is TRBV11-1; 7 bases line up with TRBD1. V dropped 5 bases and J dropped 7; count of bases not matched to a gene: 5. CDR3 length equals 14 residues. Germline values: CDR1 SGHAT, CDR2 FQDESV (reference sequence). The CDR3 sequence: CASSQGVGNSPLHF. CDR3 in DNA: TGTGCCAGCAGCCAGGGGGTGGGAAATTCACCCCTCCACTTT.

The chain links TRBV19 to TRBJ2-7; D is undetermined. The CDR3 is 15 amino acids. Per the germline V gene, CDR1 is LNHDA and CDR2 is SQIVND (reference sequence). The ends were cut back, 0 bases at V and 3 bases at J, with 12 bases in the middle. CDR3 coding DNA: TGTGCCAGTAGTATAGATCCAAGGTCGGGCTACGAGCAGTACTTC. It yields the protein CASSIDPRSGYEQYF.

The chain recombines TRBV6-5 with TRBJ1-5; D unresolved. V was shortened by 5 bases and J by 3 bases, with 14 bases between the two germline ends. The germline V gene has CDR1 MNHEY and CDR2 SVGAGI. This CDR3 is 15 amino acids long. CDR3 residues: CASSPALLPNQPQHF. CDR3 sequence (DNA): TGTGCCAGCAGTCCAGCCTTACTACCCAATCAGCCCCAGCATTTT.

This chain joins TRBV4-3 and TRBJ1-1, with 9 bases aligning to TRBD1. The length of the CDR3 is 15 residues. The V and J ends lost 2 bases and 3 bases, in that order; junction bases with no gene match: 4. In germline, CDR1 is LGHNA, CDR2 YSLEER. This CDR3 reads CASSQTGGIDTEAFF. CDR3 bases: TGCGCCAGCAGCCAAACAGGGGGCATTGACACTGAAGCTTTCTTT.

This chain joins TRBV11-3 and TRBJ2-7, with 10 bases lining up with TRBD1. The CDR3 totals 15 residues. Per the germline V gene, CDR1 is SGHNT and CDR2 is YENEEA. V lost 5 bases, J lost 6 bases, and 10 bases stayed unmatched. The CDR3 coding sequence is TGTGCCAGCAGCCCCCCGGGACAGGGGACCTCCGAGCAGTACTTC. Protein product: CASSPPGQGTSEQYF.

This rearrangement joins TRBV18 to TRBJ2-1; D is possibly TRBD1 or TRBD2 (10 bases each). CDR3 size: 19 residues. V lost 5 bases and J lost 6, with 29 bases in between. CDR1 is KGHSH, CDR2 LQKENI, per germline. The CDR3 DNA follows: TGTGCCAGCTCAGAGGACAGGGGGTCTAGCGGGAGTCGGTCCAATGAGCAGTTCTTC. The encoded protein is CASSEDRGSSGSRSNEQFF. Using reference TRBV18 and TRBJ2-1 for the parts outside the CDR3, the full variable domain is NAGVMQNPRHLVRRRGQEARLRCSPMKGHSHVYWYRQLPEEGLKFMVYLQKENIIDESGMPKERFSAEFPKEGPSILRIQQVVRGDSAAYFCASSEDRGSSGSRSNEQFFGPGTRLTVL.

This clone occurred once. The chain couples TRBV5-4 to TRBJ1-2, with 8 bases identical to TRBD1. After removal of 0 bases from V and 7 bases from J, the junction contained 5 bases not matched to a gene. Per germline, CDR1 SGHNT and CDR2 YYREEE (reference sequence). The CDR3 is 14 residues long. DNA of the CDR3: TGTGCCAGCAGCTTGGAGCAGGGGGCTGCTGGCTACACCTTC. Amino acids: CASSLEQGAAGYTF.

The CDR3 DNA follows: TGTGCCAGTAGGGACAGGGGACGGACTGAAGCTTTCTTT. This translates into CASRDRGRTEAFF. The V and J genes are TRBV19 and TRBJ1-1; 9 bases are a match to TRBD1. This CDR3 is 13 amino acids long. CDR1 is LNHDA, CDR2 SQIVND, per germline (reference sequence). V lost 6 bases, J lost 5 bases, and 4 bases stayed unmatched.

This clone has a handful of counts. V gene TRBV30 combines with J gene TRBJ1-2; a weak D match, TRBD1 (6 bases). CDR1 is GTSNPN, CDR2 SVGIG, per germline (reference sequence). The germline V and J ends were trimmed by 2 bases and 2 bases, with 9 bases remaining between them. The CDR3 totals 13 residues. CDR3: CAWSSQGNYGYTF. The CDR3 DNA reads TGTGCCTGGAGTAGTCAGGGGAACTATGGCTACACCTTC. Full variable domain (missing parts from reference TRBV30 and TRBJ1-2): SQTIHQWPATLVQPVGSPLSLECTVEGTSNPNLYWYRQAAGRGLQLLFYSVGIGQISSEVPQNLSASRPQDRQFILSSKKLLLSDSGFYLCAWSSQGNYGYTFGSGTRLTVV.

This clone was counted once. The chain combines TRBV7-2 with TRBJ2-1; 9 nucleotides match TRBD2. The CDR3 has 16 residues. Germline CDR1 SGHTA, CDR2 FQGNSA. With 4 bases clipped from V and 4 bases from J, the junction kept 8 bases outside the gene matches. The CDR3 reads CASSSPAGGFYNEQFF. The CDR3 DNA follows: TGTGCCAGCAGCTCCCCAGCGGGAGGATTTTACAATGAGCAGTTCTTC.

V gene TRBV4-3 combines with J gene TRBJ2-1; 7 nucleotides agree with TRBD2. The germline gives CDR1 LGHNA, CDR2 YSLEER. This CDR3 has 15 amino acids. After removal of 1 base from V and 8 bases from J, the junction contained 8 bases not matched to a gene. The DNA for the CDR3 is TGCGCCAGCAGCCAAGGGGGCGGGAGTAACCATGAGCAGTTCTTC. Translation gives CASSQGGGSNHEQFF.

The table lists this clone with a count of one. The chain couples TRBV6-4 to TRBJ2-7; D perhaps matches TRBD1 (6 bases). Trimming removed 0 bases at V and 3 bases at J, with 18 bases between. Germline V gene data show CDR1 as MRHNA and CDR2 as SNTAGT. The CDR3 loop spans 17 amino acids. CDR3 protein: CASSDSTIETGLYEQYV. CDR3 nucleotides: TGTGCCAGCAGTGACTCGACTATAGAGACAGGACTCTACGAGCAGTACGTC.